The 14 T cell receptor beta chains reported below all come from one sample, sequenced in a study of T cells after yellow fever vaccination. MiXCR, applied by TCRdb to the 5' RACE reads, yields one record per CDR3 protein. The table has 300,000 to 350,000 distinct CDR3 sequences, roughly 8.4% seen once. The sample in question was PBMCs, obtained more than 40 days after the first yellow fever vaccination. These TCRs come from a man aged 18 to 29 who received the YFV17D yellow fever vaccine.

Note on this clonotype: The junction shows a germline mismatch at one end, possibly a read error. The V call is TRBV11-3, the J call TRBJ1-1; possible D gene TRBD1, 5 bases. Germline values: CDR1 SGHNT, CDR2 YENEEA. The CDR3 spans 14 residues. This CDR3 reads CASSRDGGLTKAFF. The CDR3 region has the DNA TGTGCCAGCAGCCGGGACGGAGGGCTCACTAAAGCTTTCTTT.

A word on this clonotype: One end of the junction varies from germline; a read error may be responsible. The chain couples TRBV10-3 to TRBJ2-1; perhaps D is TRBD1 or TRBD2 (5 bases each). CDR1 is ENHRY and CDR2 is SYGVKD in the germline V gene. The CDR3 consists of 15 residues. CDR3 sequence reads: CASTPGGHNYKEQFF. CDR3 DNA sequence: TGTGCCTCCACCCCCGGAGGACATAACTACAAAGAGCAGTTCTTC.

V is TRBV5-5 and J is TRBJ2-7; D perhaps matches TRBD1 (7 bases). The germline V gene encodes CDR1 SGHKS and CDR2 YYEKEE (reference sequence). Trimming removed 2 bases from V and 2 bases from J, with 14 bases in between. The CDR3 contains 15 residues. The CDR3 loop reads CASSFGGGTAYEQYF. The CDR3 DNA reads TGTGCCAGCAGCTTCGGCGGCGGGACAGCCTACGAGCAGTACTTC.

This clonotype was seen only a few times. This rearrangement joins TRBV15 to TRBJ2-6; D is uncertain. V gave up 7 bases and J gave up 0 bases, with 13 bases separating them. This CDR3 region has 16 residues. CDR1 and CDR2 (germline): LNHNV, YYDKDF (reference sequence). The CDR3 DNA reads as TGTGCCACCACAGATCGGCAGCACTCTGGGGCCAACGTCCTGACTTTC. Protein product: CATTDRQHSGANVLTF.

This clonotype has just a few counts. The CDR3 DNA is TGCGCCAGCAGCGCAGGGCTGGATCAGCCCCAGCATTTT. Protein sequence: CASSAGLDQPQHF. The rearrangement joins TRBV5-1 to TRBJ1-5; perhaps TRBD1 as D (5 bases). The CDR3 loop spans 13 amino acids. CDR1 and CDR2 from the germline V gene are SGHRS and YFSETQ. The V gene lost 4 bases and the J gene lost 5 bases, with 10 bases spanning the gap. The whole variable domain, filled in from reference TRBV5-1 and TRBJ1-5, reads KAGVTQTPRYLIKTRGQQVTLSCSPISGHRSVSWYQQTPGQGLQFLFEYFSETQRNKGNFPGRFSGRQFSNSRSEMNVSTLELGDSALYLCASSAGLDQPQHFGDGTRLSIL.

This sequence joins TRBV19 and TRBJ2-2; tentative D call: TRBD1 (5 bases). The V gene's germline CDR1 is LNHDA and CDR2 SQIVND (reference sequence). The length of the CDR3 is 15 residues. The ends were cut back, 6 bases at V and 4 bases at J, with 15 bases in the middle. CDR3 DNA: TGTGCCAGTAGGGTTCCTCAGGGAACCACCGGGGAGCTGTTTTTT. Its translation is CASRVPQGTTGELFF.

This clonotype was seen a handful of times. This chain links TRBV12-3 or TRBV12-4 with TRBJ2-3; no reliable D call. V lost 6 bases to trimming and J lost 0 bases, with 10 bases between them. The CDR3 is made up of 14 amino acids. The CDR3 sequence: CASRQEPSTDTQYF. CDR3 in DNA: TGTGCCAGCAGACAAGAACCTAGCACAGATACGCAGTATTTT.

This clonotype has a handful of counts. The rearrangement links TRBV2 to TRBJ2-1, with 7 nucleotides matching TRBD1. Germline assignment: CDR1 SNHLY and CDR2 FYNNEI. V was clipped by 3 bases and J by 4 bases; unmatched bases: 3. The CDR3 runs 14 residues. CDR3 in amino acids: CASSDRTGYNEQFF. DNA of the CDR3: TGTGCCAGCAGTGACAGGACAGGTTACAATGAGCAGTTCTTC.

The chain recombines TRBV7-9 with TRBJ2-7, with 11 bases that match TRBD2. J was trimmed by 0 bases and V by 5 bases; bases with no gene match: 3. Germline V lookup: CDR1 SEHNR, CDR2 FQNEAQ (reference sequence). The CDR3 totals 15 residues. CDR3 bases: TGTGCCAGCAGCGATACTAGCGGGGGCTCCTACGAGCAGTACGTC. It encodes CASSDTSGGSYEQYV.

The V and J genes are TRBV27 and TRBJ1-5; D gene uncertain. Germline-derived CDR1 and CDR2 are MNHEY and SMNVEV (reference sequence). Deletions cut 3 bases from V and 4 bases from J, with 7 bases between. This CDR3 is built from 13 residues. The CDR3 here is CASSFERNQPQHF. CDR3 nucleotides: TGTGCCAGCAGTTTCGAGCGAAATCAGCCCCAGCATTTT.

As concerns this clonotype: The junction shows a germline mismatch at one end, possibly a read error. V gene TRBV7-6 combines with J gene TRBJ1-2; D remains unclear. Germline V gene lookup returns CDR1 SGHVS and CDR2 FNYEAQ. The CDR3 contains 13 residues. The CDR3 coding sequence is TGTACCAGCAGCCAAGGGCAGGTCTATGGCTACACCTTC. It codes for CTSSQGQVYGYTF.

This clonotype was counted a few times. The chain employs TRBV6-2 or TRBV6-3 and TRBJ2-2; D remains unclear. CDR1 is MNHEY and CDR2 is SVGEGT in the germline V gene. The CDR3 spans 14 residues. The germline V and J ends were trimmed by 4 bases and 1 base, with 7 bases remaining between them. The CDR3 reads CASSWVGNTGELFF. Written as DNA, the CDR3 is TGTGCCAGCAGTTGGGTCGGGAACACCGGGGAGCTGTTTTTT.

Many counts were recorded for this clonotype. V gene TRBV5-5 combines with J gene TRBJ1-6, with 7 bases aligning to TRBD1. J gave up 7 bases and V 2 bases, and 6 bases lay outside the gene matches. CDR1 is SGHKS and CDR2 is YYEKEE in the germline V gene (reference sequence). CDR3 length equals 15 residues. CDR3 residues: CASSLPGQLNSPLHF. The CDR3 nucleotides read TGTGCCAGCAGCTTACCGGGACAGCTAAATTCACCCCTCCACTTT.

The chain couples TRBV7-9 to TRBJ2-7; D is possibly TRBD1 or TRBD2 (5 bases each). V shed 6 bases and J shed 7 bases, with 22 bases lying between them. Germline loops: CDR1 SEHNR, CDR2 FQNEAQ (reference sequence). The CDR3 totals 15 residues. The CDR3 loop is CASSWGLRPLGEQYF. The CDR3, as DNA: TGTGCCAGCAGTTGGGGGTTGAGGCCTTTAGGGGAGCAGTACTTC.